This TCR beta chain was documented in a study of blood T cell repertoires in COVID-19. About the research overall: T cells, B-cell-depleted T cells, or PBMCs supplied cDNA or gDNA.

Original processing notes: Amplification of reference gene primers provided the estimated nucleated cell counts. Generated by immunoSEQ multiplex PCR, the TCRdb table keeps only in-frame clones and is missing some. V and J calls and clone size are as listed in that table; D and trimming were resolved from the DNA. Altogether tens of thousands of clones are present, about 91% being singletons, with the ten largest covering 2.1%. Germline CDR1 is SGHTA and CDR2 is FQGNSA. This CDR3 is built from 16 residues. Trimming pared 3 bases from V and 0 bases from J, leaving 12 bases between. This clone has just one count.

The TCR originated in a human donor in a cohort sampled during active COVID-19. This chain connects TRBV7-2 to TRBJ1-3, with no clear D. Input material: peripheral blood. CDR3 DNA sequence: TGTGCCAGCAGCTTCGATGCGGGGTTCTCTGGAAACACCATATATTTT. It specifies CASSFDAGFSGNTIYF.